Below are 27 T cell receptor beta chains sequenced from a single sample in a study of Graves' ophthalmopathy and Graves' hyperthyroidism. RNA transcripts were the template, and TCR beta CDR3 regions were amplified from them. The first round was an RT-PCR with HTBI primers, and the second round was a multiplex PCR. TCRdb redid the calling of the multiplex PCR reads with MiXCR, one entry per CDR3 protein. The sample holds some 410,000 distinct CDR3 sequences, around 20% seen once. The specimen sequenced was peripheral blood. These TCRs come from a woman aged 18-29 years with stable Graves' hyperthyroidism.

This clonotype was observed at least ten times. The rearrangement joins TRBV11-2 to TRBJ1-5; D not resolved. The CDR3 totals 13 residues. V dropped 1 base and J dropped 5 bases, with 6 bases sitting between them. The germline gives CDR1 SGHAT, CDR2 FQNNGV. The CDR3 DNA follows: TGTGCCAGCAGCTTAGCTGGTTATCAGCCCCAGCATTTT. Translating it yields CASSLAGYQPQHF.

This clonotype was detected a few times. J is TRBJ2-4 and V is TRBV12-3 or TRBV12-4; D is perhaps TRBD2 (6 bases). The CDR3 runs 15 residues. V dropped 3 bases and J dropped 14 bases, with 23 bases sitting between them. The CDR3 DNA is TGTGCCAGCAGTTTCAACCAGTGGGAGGACCCCGGTAAGTACTTC. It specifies CASSFNQWEDPGKYF.

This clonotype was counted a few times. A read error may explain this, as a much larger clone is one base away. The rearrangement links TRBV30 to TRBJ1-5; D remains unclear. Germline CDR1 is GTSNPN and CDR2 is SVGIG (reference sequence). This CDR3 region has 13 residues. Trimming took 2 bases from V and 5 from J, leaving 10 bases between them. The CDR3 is CAWSTDFDQPQHF. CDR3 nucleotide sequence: TGTGCCTGGAGTACAGATTTTGATCAGCCCCAGCATTTT.

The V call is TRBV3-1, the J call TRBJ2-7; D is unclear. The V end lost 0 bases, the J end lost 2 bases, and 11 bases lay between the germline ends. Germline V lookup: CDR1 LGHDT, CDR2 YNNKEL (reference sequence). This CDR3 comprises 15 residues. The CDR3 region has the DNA TGTGCCAGCAGCCAAGATCTTTCGCTTACCTACGAGCAGTACTTC. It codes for CASSQDLSLTYEQYF.

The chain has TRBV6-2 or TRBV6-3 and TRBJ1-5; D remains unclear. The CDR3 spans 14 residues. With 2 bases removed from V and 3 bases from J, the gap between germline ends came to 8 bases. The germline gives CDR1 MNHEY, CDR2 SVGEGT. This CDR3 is CASSYGHLNQPQHF. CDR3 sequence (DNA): TGTGCCAGCAGTTACGGGCACCTCAATCAGCCCCAGCATTTT.

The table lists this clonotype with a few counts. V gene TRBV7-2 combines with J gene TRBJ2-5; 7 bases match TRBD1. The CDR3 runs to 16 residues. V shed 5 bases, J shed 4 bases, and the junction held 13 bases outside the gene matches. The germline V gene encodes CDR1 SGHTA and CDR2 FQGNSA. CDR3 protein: CASSQGGPDDRETQYF. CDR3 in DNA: TGTGCCAGCAGCCAAGGGGGCCCCGACGATAGAGAGACCCAGTACTTC. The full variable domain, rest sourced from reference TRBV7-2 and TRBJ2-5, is GAGVSQSPSNKVTEKGKDVELRCDPISGHTALYWYRQSLGQGLEFLIYFQGNSAPDKSGLPSDRFSAERTGGSVSTLTIQRTQQEDSAVYLCASSQGGPDDRETQYFGPGTRLLVL.

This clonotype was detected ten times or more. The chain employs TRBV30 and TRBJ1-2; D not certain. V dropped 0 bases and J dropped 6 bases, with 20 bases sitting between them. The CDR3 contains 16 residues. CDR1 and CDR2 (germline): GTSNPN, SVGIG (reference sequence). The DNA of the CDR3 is TGTGCCTGGAGTGTAAACTCAAAGGGATACCTCAATGGCTACACCTTC. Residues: CAWSVNSKGYLNGYTF.

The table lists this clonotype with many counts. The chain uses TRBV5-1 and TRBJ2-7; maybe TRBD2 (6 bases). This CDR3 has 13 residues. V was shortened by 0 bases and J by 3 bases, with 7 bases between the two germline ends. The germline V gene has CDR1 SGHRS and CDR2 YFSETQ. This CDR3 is CASSLGLDYEQYF. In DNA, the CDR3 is TGCGCCAGCAGCTTGGGACTAGACTACGAGCAGTACTTC.

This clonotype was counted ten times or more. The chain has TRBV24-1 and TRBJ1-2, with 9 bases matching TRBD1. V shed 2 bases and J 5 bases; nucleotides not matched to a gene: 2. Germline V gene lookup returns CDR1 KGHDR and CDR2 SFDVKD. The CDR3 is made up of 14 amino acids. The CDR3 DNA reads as TGTGCCACCAGTGATTGGGACAGGGTTTATGGCTACACCTTC. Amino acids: CATSDWDRVYGYTF.

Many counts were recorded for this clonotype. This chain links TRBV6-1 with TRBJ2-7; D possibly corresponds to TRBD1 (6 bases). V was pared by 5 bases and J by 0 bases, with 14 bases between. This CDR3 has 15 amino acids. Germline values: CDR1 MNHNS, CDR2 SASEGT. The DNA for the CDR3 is TGTGCCAGCAGTCGCACTGTGACAGGCTCCTACGAGCAGTACTTC. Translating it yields CASSRTVTGSYEQYF.

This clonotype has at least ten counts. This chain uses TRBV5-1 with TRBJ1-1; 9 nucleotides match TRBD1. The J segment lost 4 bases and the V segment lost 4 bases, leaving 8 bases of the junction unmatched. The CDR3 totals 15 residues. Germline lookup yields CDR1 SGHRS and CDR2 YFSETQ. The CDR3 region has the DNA TGCGCCAGCAGCGTTACAGGGGGCGCGGGCACTGAAGCTTTCTTT. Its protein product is CASSVTGGAGTEAFF.

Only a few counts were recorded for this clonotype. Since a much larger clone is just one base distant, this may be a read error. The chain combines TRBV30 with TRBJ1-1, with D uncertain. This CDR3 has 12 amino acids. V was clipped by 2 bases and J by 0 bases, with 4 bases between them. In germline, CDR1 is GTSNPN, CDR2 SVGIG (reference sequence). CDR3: CAWSRVNTEAFF. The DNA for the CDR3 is TGTGCCTGGAGTAGGGTGAACACTGAAGCTTTCTTT.

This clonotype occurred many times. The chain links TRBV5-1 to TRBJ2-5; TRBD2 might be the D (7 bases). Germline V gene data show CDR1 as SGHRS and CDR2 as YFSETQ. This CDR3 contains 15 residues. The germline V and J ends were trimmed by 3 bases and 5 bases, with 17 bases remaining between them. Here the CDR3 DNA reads TGCGCCAGCAGCTCCATAAGGGGGGGTCGGGAGACCCAGTACTTC. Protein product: CASSSIRGGRETQYF.

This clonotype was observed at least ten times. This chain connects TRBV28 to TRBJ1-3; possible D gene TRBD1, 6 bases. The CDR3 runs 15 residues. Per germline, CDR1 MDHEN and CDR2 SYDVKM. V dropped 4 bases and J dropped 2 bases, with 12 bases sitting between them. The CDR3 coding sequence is TGTGCCAGCAGTTCCGAGGGGGTTACTGGAAACACCATATATTTT. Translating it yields CASSSEGVTGNTIYF.

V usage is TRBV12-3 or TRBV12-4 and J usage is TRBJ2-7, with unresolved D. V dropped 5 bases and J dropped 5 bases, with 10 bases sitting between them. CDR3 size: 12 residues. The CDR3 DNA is TGTGCCAGCAGTGAAGTCGTCAACGAGCAGTACTTC. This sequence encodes CASSEVVNEQYF.

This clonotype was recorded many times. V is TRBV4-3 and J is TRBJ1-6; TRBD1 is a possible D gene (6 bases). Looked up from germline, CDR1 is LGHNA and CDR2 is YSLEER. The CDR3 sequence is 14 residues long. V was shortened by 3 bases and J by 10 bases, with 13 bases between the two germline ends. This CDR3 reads CASSHGGGYSPLHF. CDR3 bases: TGCGCCAGCAGCCATGGAGGGGGATACTCACCCCTCCACTTT.

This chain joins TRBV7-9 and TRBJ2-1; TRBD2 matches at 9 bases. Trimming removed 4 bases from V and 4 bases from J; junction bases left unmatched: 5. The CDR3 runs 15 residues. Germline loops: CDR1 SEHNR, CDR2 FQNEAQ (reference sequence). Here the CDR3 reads CASSYLSGSYNEQFF. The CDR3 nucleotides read TGTGCCAGCAGCTATCTTAGCGGGAGTTACAATGAGCAGTTCTTC.

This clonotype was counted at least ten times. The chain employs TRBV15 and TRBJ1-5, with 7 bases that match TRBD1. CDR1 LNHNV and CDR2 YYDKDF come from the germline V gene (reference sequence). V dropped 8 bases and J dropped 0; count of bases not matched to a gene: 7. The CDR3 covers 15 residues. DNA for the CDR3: TGTGCCACCCGACAGGGATCCTATAGCAATCAGCCCCAGCATTTT. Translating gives CATRQGSYSNQPQHF.

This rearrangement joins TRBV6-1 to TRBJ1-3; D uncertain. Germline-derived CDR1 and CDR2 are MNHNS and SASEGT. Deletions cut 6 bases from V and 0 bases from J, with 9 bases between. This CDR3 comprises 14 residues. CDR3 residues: CASRITASGNTIYF. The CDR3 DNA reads TGTGCCAGCAGAATAACAGCCTCTGGAAACACCATATATTTT.

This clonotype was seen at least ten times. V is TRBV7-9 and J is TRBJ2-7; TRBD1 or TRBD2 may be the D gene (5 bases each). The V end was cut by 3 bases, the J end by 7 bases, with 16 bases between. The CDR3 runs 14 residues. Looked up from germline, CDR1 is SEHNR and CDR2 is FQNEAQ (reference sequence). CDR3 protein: CASSFFPGPGEQYF. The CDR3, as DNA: TGTGCCAGCAGCTTCTTCCCGGGACCTGGGGAGCAGTACTTC.

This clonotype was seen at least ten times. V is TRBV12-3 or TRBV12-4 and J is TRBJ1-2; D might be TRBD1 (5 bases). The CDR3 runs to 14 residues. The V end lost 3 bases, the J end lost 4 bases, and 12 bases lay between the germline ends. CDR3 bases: TGTGCCAGCAGTTTTGGGACTTCGTTCTATGGCTACACCTTC. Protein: CASSFGTSFYGYTF.

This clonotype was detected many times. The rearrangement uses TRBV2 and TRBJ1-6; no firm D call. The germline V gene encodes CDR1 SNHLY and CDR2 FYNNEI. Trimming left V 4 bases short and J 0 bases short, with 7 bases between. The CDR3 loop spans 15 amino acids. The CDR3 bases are TGTGCCAGCAGTGGTTATCGCTCCTATAATTCACCCCTCCACTTT. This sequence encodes CASSGYRSYNSPLHF.

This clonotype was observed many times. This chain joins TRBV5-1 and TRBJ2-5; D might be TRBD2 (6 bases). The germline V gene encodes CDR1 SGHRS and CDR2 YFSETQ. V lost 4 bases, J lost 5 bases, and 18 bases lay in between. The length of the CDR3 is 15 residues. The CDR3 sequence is CASSAQRLVWETQYF. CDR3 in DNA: TGCGCCAGCAGCGCACAACGACTAGTCTGGGAGACCCAGTACTTC. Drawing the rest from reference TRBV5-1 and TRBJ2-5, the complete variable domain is KAGVTQTPRYLIKTRGQQVTLSCSPISGHRSVSWYQQTPGQGLQFLFEYFSETQRNKGNFPGRFSGRQFSNSRSEMNVSTLELGDSALYLCASSAQRLVWETQYFGPGTRLLVL.

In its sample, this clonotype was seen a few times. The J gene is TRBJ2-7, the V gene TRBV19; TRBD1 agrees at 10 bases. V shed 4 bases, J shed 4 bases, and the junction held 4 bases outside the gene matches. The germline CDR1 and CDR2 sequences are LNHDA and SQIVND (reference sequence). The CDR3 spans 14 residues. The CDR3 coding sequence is TGTGCCAGTAGTACGACAGGGGGCGAGTACGAGCAGTACTTC. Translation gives CASSTTGGEYEQYF.

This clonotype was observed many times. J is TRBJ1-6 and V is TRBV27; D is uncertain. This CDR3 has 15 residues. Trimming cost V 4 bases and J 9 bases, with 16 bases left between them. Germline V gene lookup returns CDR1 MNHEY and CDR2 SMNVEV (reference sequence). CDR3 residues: CASSWLAGPGSPLHF. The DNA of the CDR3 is TGTGCCAGCAGTTGGCTGGCGGGCCCAGGTTCACCCCTCCACTTT.

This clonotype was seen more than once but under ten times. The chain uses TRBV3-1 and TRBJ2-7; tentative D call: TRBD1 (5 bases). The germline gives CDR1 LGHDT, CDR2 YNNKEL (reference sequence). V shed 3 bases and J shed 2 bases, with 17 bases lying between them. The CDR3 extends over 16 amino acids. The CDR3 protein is CASSHIPTDSPYEQYF. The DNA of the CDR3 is TGTGCCAGCAGCCATATCCCGACCGACAGCCCCTACGAGCAGTACTTC.

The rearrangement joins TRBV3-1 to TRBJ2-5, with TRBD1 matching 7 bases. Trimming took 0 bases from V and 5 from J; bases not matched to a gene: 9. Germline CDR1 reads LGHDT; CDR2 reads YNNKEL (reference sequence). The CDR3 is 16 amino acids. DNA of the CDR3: TGTGCCAGCAGCCAAGAAGGGGCAGGGGGTTCGGAGACCCAGTACTTC. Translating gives CASSQEGAGGSETQYF.